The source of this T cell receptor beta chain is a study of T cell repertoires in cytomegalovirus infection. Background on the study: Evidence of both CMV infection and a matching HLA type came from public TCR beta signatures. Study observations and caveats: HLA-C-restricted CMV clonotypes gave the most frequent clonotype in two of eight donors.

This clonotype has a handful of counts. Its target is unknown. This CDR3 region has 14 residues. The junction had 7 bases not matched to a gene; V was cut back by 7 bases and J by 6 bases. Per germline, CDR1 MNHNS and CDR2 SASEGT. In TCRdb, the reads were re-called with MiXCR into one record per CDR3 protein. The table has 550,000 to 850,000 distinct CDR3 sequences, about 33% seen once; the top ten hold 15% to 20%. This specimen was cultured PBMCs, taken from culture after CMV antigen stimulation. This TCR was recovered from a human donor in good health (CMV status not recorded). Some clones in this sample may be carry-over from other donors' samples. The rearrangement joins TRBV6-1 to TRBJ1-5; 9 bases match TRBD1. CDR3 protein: CASTEGDRAQPQHF. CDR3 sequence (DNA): TGTGCCAGCACTGAGGGGGACAGGGCTCAGCCCCAGCATTTT.